This T cell receptor beta chain appears in the sequencing data of a study of beta chain features in type 1 diabetes. Looking at the study overall: Healthy donors and patients showed comparable age, gender and cell yields. General study points: Sequencing of cDNA might inflate the share of cells that strongly express TCR.

This clone has a handful of counts. The target antigen is unknown. As every portion of the isolated RNA was reverse transcribed, the sequencing read expressed TCRB transcripts. The table came from immunoSEQ multiplex PCR; TCRdb's copy has only in-frame clones and leaves some out. The table records about 250,000 clones, 13% to 15% of them present only once. The V gene's germline CDR1 is SEHNR and CDR2 FQNEAQ (reference sequence). This CDR3 has 17 residues. Trimming took 3 bases from V and 3 from J; bases not matched to a gene: 7. The sample was naive CD4+ T cells from blood. The chain uses TRBV7-9 and TRBJ1-4; 10 bases are shared with TRBD1. This clonotype originated in a woman aged 40 to 50 in good health. CDR3: CASSFRQGARANEKLFF. CDR3 sequence (DNA): TGTGCCAGCAGCTTTCGACAGGGGGCTCGAGCTAATGAAAAACTGTTTTTT.